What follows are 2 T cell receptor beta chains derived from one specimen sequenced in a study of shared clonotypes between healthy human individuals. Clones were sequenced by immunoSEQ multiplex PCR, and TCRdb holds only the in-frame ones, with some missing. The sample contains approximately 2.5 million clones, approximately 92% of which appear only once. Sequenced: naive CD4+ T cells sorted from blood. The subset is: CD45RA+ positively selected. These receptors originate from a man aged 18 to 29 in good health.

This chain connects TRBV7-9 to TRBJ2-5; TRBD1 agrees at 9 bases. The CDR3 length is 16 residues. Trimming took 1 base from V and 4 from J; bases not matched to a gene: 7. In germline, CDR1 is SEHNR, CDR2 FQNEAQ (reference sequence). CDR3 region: CASSLDGTGPRETQYF. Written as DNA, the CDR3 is TGTGCCAGCAGCTTAGATGGGACAGGGCCCCGAGAGACCCAGTACTTC.

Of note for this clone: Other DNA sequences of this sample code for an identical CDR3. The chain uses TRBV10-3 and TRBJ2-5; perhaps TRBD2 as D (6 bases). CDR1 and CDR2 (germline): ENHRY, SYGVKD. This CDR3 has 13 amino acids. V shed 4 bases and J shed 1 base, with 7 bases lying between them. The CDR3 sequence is CAISGGTQETQYF. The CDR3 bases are TGTGCCATCAGTGGCGGGACCCAAGAGACCCAGTACTTC.